Each of the 24 T cell receptor beta chains below was sequenced from the same sample in a study of cytomegalovirus exposure and HLA in healthy donors. The primer mix had 60 Vbeta and 13 Jbeta primers. Sequencing was performed with immunoSEQ multiplex PCR; in TCRdb, only in-frame clones are kept and a portion is missing. The sample yields more than 150,000 clones, around 80% seen once. The sequenced material came from PBMCs. These receptors originate from a woman between 45 and 60 years old in good health and CMV-seropositive.

The chain carries TRBV5-1 and TRBJ2-5; D may be TRBD2 (5 bases). V lost 1 base and J lost 5, with 12 bases in between. The CDR3 runs 14 residues. CDR1 and CDR2 from the germline V gene are SGHRS and YFSETQ. The CDR3 region is CASSLRGERETQYF. The CDR3 coding sequence is TGCGCCAGCAGCTTGCGTGGGGAGAGGGAGACCCAGTACTTC.

V gene TRBV7-2 combines with J gene TRBJ1-2; 7 nucleotides match TRBD1. Germline lookup yields CDR1 SGHTA and CDR2 FQGNSA. J gave up 5 bases and V 5 bases, and 14 bases lay outside the gene matches. This CDR3 comprises 16 residues. The CDR3 here is CASSLFRTGTAYGYTF. The CDR3 DNA reads as TGTGCCAGCAGCCTCTTCCGGACTGGGACAGCTTATGGCTACACCTTC. Full variable domain (remainder filled in from reference TRBV7-2 and TRBJ1-2): GAGVSQSPSNKVTEKGKDVELRCDPISGHTALYWYRQSLGQGLEFLIYFQGNSAPDKSGLPSDRFSAERTGGSVSTLTIQRTQQEDSAVYLCASSLFRTGTAYGYTFGSGTRLTVV.

The V and J genes are TRBV19 and TRBJ2-5, with 9 bases fitting TRBD1. Gene TRBJ2-7 matches the end of the DNA better, so the J call may be wrong. This CDR3 contains 16 residues. Germline lookup yields CDR1 LNHDA and CDR2 SQIVND (reference sequence). The CDR3 protein is CASSTRGGQGLHEQYF. In nucleotides, the CDR3 is TGTGCCAGTAGTACCAGAGGGGGACAGGGACTCCACGAGCAGTACTTC.

J is TRBJ2-4 and V is TRBV4-3; TRBD2 agrees at 7 bases. The CDR3 consists of 13 residues. Trimming at V came to 5 bases and at J to 8 bases, leaving 6 bases not matched to a gene. Germline CDR1 and CDR2: LGHNA and YSLEER. This chain's CDR3 is CASSGRGSDIQYF. The CDR3 DNA sequence: TGCGCCAGCAGCGGGAGGGGCAGTGACATTCAGTACTTC.

The gene calls are TRBV6-6 and TRBJ2-3; no firm D call. CDR1 MNHNY and CDR2 SVGAGI come from the germline V gene (reference sequence). V gave up 8 bases and J gave up 4 bases, with 7 bases separating them. The CDR3 is 11 amino acids. Here the CDR3 DNA reads TGTGCCAGCTCCCGGGCAGATACGCAGTATTTT. As protein: CASSRADTQYF.

V gene TRBV5-1 combines with J gene TRBJ2-3, with TRBD2 matching 8 bases. J was trimmed by 6 bases and V by 1 base; bases with no gene match: 19. The CDR3 loop spans 19 amino acids. Germline V lookup: CDR1 SGHRS, CDR2 YFSETQ. The CDR3 nucleotides are TGCGCCAGCAGCTTGCAGGGGCAAGGCTTTAGCGGGACTCACGATACGCAGTATTTT. Protein product: CASSLQGQGFSGTHDTQYF.

CDR3 sequence: CASSPSQAGELFF. In DNA form, the CDR3 reads TGTGCCAGCTCACCGAGCCAGGCCGGGGAGCTGTTTTTT. The J gene is TRBJ2-2, the V gene TRBV18; D gene unclear. This CDR3 is 13 amino acids long. Germline V gene data show CDR1 as KGHSH and CDR2 as LQKENI. V gave up 3 bases and J gave up 6 bases, with 8 bases separating them. The full variable domain, rest sourced from reference TRBV18 and TRBJ2-2, is NAGVMQNPRHLVRRRGQEARLRCSPMKGHSHVYWYRQLPEEGLKFMVYLQKENIIDESGMPKERFSAEFPKEGPSILRIQQVVRGDSAAYFCASSPSQAGELFFGEGSRLTVL.

The V and J genes are TRBV14 and TRBJ2-1, with 9 bases identical to TRBD1. From germline, CDR1 is SGHDN and CDR2 FVKESK. Germline trimming cut 0 bases from V and 4 bases from J; bases unmatched to any gene: 4. The CDR3 runs to 16 residues. The CDR3 sequence is CASSQERTGVYNEQFF. In DNA, the CDR3 is TGTGCCAGCAGCCAAGAACGGACAGGGGTGTACAATGAGCAGTTCTTC.

This clone came up a few times. The V and J genes are TRBV7-2 and TRBJ1-4; D gene unclear. The CDR3 runs to 14 residues. V gave up 3 bases and J gave up 7 bases, with 12 bases separating them. The germline V gene has CDR1 SGHTA and CDR2 FQGNSA. The CDR3 sequence: CASSFGRYSEKLFF. DNA of the CDR3: TGTGCCAGCAGCTTCGGCAGGTACAGTGAAAAACTGTTTTTT. Complete variable domain (other parts from reference TRBV7-2 and TRBJ1-4): GAGVSQSPSNKVTEKGKDVELRCDPISGHTALYWYRQSLGQGLEFLIYFQGNSAPDKSGLPSDRFSAERTGGSVSTLTIQRTQQEDSAVYLCASSFGRYSEKLFFGSGTQLSVL.

This clone was recorded once. The genes are TRBV14 and TRBJ1-2, with TRBD1 matching 8 bases. CDR1 and CDR2 (germline): SGHDN, FVKESK. The trim removed 4 bases at V and 8 bases at J, leaving 9 bases unmatched. This CDR3 has 14 residues. This chain's CDR3 is CASSPDRANGGYTF. The CDR3 nucleotides are TGTGCCAGCAGCCCGGACAGGGCAAACGGAGGCTACACCTTC.

About this clone: The germline gene is not matched at one end of the junction; a read error may be the cause. V is TRBV7-9 and J is TRBJ1-2; 7 nucleotides line up with TRBD1. Germline loops: CDR1 SEHNR, CDR2 FQNEAQ (reference sequence). This CDR3 has 15 residues. The CDR3 is CSSSIDRVQNYGYTF. The CDR3 coding sequence is TGTTCCAGCAGCATTGACAGGGTCCAGAACTATGGCTACACCTTC. The whole variable domain, remainder taken from reference TRBV7-9 and TRBJ1-2, is DTGVSQNPRHKITKRGQNVTFRCDPISEHNRLYWYRQTLGQGPEFLTYFQNEAQLEKSRLLSDRFSAERPKGSFSTLEIQRTEQGDSAMYLCSSSIDRVQNYGYTFGSGTRLTVV.

The chain is built from TRBV7-8 and TRBJ1-1, with a tentative D call TRBD1 (6 bases). This CDR3 is built from 14 residues. Germline CDR1 SGHVS, CDR2 FQNEAQ. Deletions cut 5 bases from V and 1 base from J, with 11 bases between. The CDR3 DNA follows: TGTGCCAGCAGCCCCAAACAGGGGAACACTGAAGCTTTCTTT. This encodes CASSPKQGNTEAFF.

The chain has TRBV7-9 and TRBJ2-1, with TRBD2 identical over 9 bases. The V segment lost 3 bases and the J segment 10 bases; nucleotides outside the gene matches: 4. The CDR3 has 13 amino acids. Germline CDR1 and CDR2: SEHNR and FQNEAQ (reference sequence). This CDR3 reads CASSLGGRGEQFF. Written as DNA, the CDR3 is TGTGCCAGCAGCTTGGGCGGGAGGGGCGAGCAGTTCTTC.

The chain uses TRBV19 and TRBJ2-7, with 8 bases that match TRBD1. Germline-derived CDR1 and CDR2 are LNHDA and SQIVND (reference sequence). After removal of 2 bases from V and 0 bases from J, the junction contained 3 bases not matched to a gene. CDR3 length equals 15 residues. The CDR3 spells CASSIPGGASYEQYF. The CDR3 coding sequence is TGTGCCAGTAGTATACCAGGGGGCGCCTCCTACGAGCAGTACTTC.

The chain combines TRBV7-9 with TRBJ2-1, with D possibly matching TRBD2 (5 bases). CDR1 is SEHNR, CDR2 FQNEAQ, per germline (reference sequence). Trimming removed 1 base at V and 0 bases at J, with 10 bases between. This CDR3 region has 16 residues. The CDR3 loop is CASSLEGGLSYNEQFF. The CDR3 region has the DNA TGTGCCAGCAGCTTAGAGGGCGGGCTCTCCTACAATGAGCAGTTCTTC.

This clone was counted between two and nine times. This sequence joins TRBV7-2 and TRBJ1-2, with 9 bases identical to TRBD1. Germline V CDR1 and CDR2: SGHTA, FQGNSA. The V and J ends lost 4 bases and 8 bases, in that order; junction bases with no gene match: 8. CDR3 length equals 14 residues. CDR3 coding DNA: TGTGCCAGCAGCTACTCGGGACAGGGCAGGGGCTACACCTTC. Translating it yields CASSYSGQGRGYTF.

This clone was picked up a small number of times. The chain joins TRBV7-2 to TRBJ2-2, with 11 bases fitting TRBD1. CDR3 length equals 16 residues. Per germline, CDR1 SGHTA and CDR2 FQGNSA. The ends lost 0 bases at V and 4 bases at J; junction bases unmatched: 1. In DNA, the CDR3 is TGTGCCAGCAGCTTAGCCGGGACAGGGGGCACCGGGGAGCTGTTTTTT. This encodes CASSLAGTGGTGELFF.

This clone was detected once. The chain uses TRBV12-5 and TRBJ1-5; no clear D. CDR1 LGHNT and CDR2 FRNRAP come from the germline V gene. The CDR3 spans 13 residues. V was shortened by 6 bases and J by 8 bases, with 14 bases between the two germline ends. The CDR3 nucleotides are TGTGCTAGTGGCCTCACTTTTAATGAGCCCCAGCATTTT. This codes for CASGLTFNEPQHF. Using reference TRBV12-5 and TRBJ1-5 for the parts outside the CDR3, the full variable domain is DARVTQTPRHKVTEMGQEVTMRCQPILGHNTVFWYRQTMMQGLELLAYFRNRAPLDDSGMPKDRFSAEMPDATLATLKIQPSEPRDSAVYFCASGLTFNEPQHFGDGTRLSIL.

The chain has TRBV7-2 and TRBJ2-1; 15 bases are a match to TRBD2. The CDR3 length is 15 residues. The J segment lost 7 bases and the V segment lost 8 bases, leaving 6 bases of the junction unmatched. Looked up from germline, CDR1 is SGHTA and CDR2 is FQGNSA. CDR3 sequence (DNA): TGTGCCAGCGGCTGGACTAGCGGGGGGGCGAATGAGCAGTTCTTC. It yields the protein CASGWTSGGANEQFF.

The chain is built from TRBV10-3 and TRBJ2-7, with a possible D match to TRBD1 (5 bases). Germline V CDR1 and CDR2: ENHRY, SYGVKD. Trimming took 2 bases from V and 6 from J, leaving 14 bases between them. CDR3 size: 14 residues. The CDR3 region is CAISEPWTSSEQYF. As DNA, the CDR3 is TGTGCCATCAGTGAGCCGTGGACATCGAGCGAGCAGTACTTC.

This clone was found once. This sequence joins TRBV5-1 and TRBJ1-3, with TRBD1 identical over 8 bases. The V segment lost 3 bases and the J segment 0 bases; nucleotides outside the gene matches: 5. This CDR3 has 16 amino acids. Germline assignment: CDR1 SGHRS and CDR2 YFSETQ. The CDR3 spells CASSSGQGTSGNTIYF. The DNA for the CDR3 is TGCGCCAGCAGCTCTGGACAGGGAACCTCTGGAAACACCATATATTTT.

This clone was counted once. The same CDR3 also results from other DNA sequences found in this sample. The chain recombines TRBV19 with TRBJ2-7, with 11 bases aligning to TRBD2. The CDR3 totals 14 residues. CDR1 and CDR2 from the germline V gene are LNHDA and SQIVND (reference sequence). Trimming took 3 bases from V and 3 from J; bases not matched to a gene: 1. The DNA of the CDR3 is TGTGCCAGTAGTATTCTAGCGGGGGGCTACGAGCAGTACTTC. Amino acid sequence: CASSILAGGYEQYF.

The chain has TRBV28 and TRBJ2-5; 7 nucleotides agree with TRBD2. The CDR3 sequence is 13 residues long. Germline assignment: CDR1 MDHEN and CDR2 SYDVKM. V lost 3 bases to trimming and J lost 2 bases; unmatched junction nucleotides: 0. The CDR3 sequence is CASSLRGQETQYF. The CDR3 DNA follows: TGTGCCAGCAGTTTGCGGGGGCAAGAGACCCAGTACTTC.

The rearrangement joins TRBV10-1 to TRBJ2-5; the match to TRBD2 covers 7 bases. This CDR3 has 17 amino acids. The J segment lost 3 bases and the V segment lost 7 bases, leaving 17 bases of the junction unmatched. Germline CDR1 and CDR2: WNHNN and SYGVQD (reference sequence). The CDR3 region has the DNA TGCGCCAGCATCATCACCTTGGGGGGGTTGGAGGAAGAGACCCAGTACTTC. Its translation is CASIITLGGLEEETQYF.